The TCR beta chain under discussion was sequenced for a study of response to subunit inactivated influenza vaccine. This clonotype was observed a handful of times. TCRdb reprocessed the RT-PCR reads with MiXCR, giving one entry per CDR3 protein. The repertoire holds about 620,000 distinct CDR3 sequences, with approximately 11% as singletons. The CDR3 length is 16 residues. The V gene end was trimmed by 0 bases and the J gene end by 3 bases; junction bases not matched to a gene: 7. Germline V gene sequence: CDR1 MNHEY, CDR2 SVGEGT. These data were also reused for a study on T cells expressing NK-cell markers. Per that paper: Making the TCR beta cDNA relied on 5'RACE template switching with UMIs. HCMV seropositivity characterized most of the eight sequenced donors, and seronegativity one. In several experiments, sorting was confined to alpha-beta TCR T cells through use of an anti-gamma-delta TCR antibody.

Here the sequenced sample was PBMCs from blood, taken on the day of vaccination. This TCR came from a man aged 50-60 years who received an inactivated influenza vaccine. V usage is TRBV6-2 or TRBV6-3 and J usage is TRBJ2-7, with TRBD2 matching over 8 bases. The CDR3 DNA reads as TGTGCCAGCAGTTACTCTTACGGGAGGGCCAACTACGAGCAGTACTTC. This codes for CASSYSYGRANYEQYF.